A single sample is the source of the 14 T cell receptor beta chains below, sequenced in a study of shared clonotypes between healthy human individuals. Naive CD8 cells lacked CD45RO and underwent positive selection for CCR7, leaving out terminally differentiated effector memory CD45RA+ cells. Sequencing used immunoSEQ multiplex PCR; TCRdb keeps in-frame clones, though not all of them. Of roughly 650,000 clones in the sample, approximately 96% were seen once. Source material: naive CD8+ T cells sorted from blood. Source of these receptors: a woman aged 25 to 39 in good health.

The chain is built from TRBV7-9 and TRBJ1-1, with 8 bases fitting TRBD1. Germline CDR1 SEHNR, CDR2 FQNEAQ (reference sequence). Unmatched junction bases numbered 1, after V lost 8 bases and J lost 2 bases. The CDR3 loop spans 12 amino acids. CDR3 residues: CASGQGNTEAFF. The CDR3 DNA sequence: TGTGCCAGCGGACAGGGAAACACTGAAGCTTTCTTT.

This sequence joins TRBV6-1 and TRBJ1-5; TRBD1 is a possible D gene (6 bases). Trimming cost V 6 bases and J 4 bases, with 13 bases left between them. Germline V gives CDR1 MNHNS, CDR2 SASEGT. The CDR3 totals 14 residues. CDR3 sequence: CASSHRVKNQPQHF. The CDR3 DNA is TGTGCCAGCAGCCACAGGGTCAAGAATCAGCCCCAGCATTTT.

The rearrangement links TRBV7-9 to TRBJ1-1; D remains ambiguous. The CDR3 spans 14 residues. Germline CDR1 reads SEHNR; CDR2 reads FQNEAQ (reference sequence). Trimming cost V 1 base and J 1 base, with 7 bases left between them. CDR3 sequence: CASSLVSQNTEAFF. The CDR3 nucleotides are TGTGCCAGCAGCTTAGTTTCACAGAACACTGAAGCTTTCTTT.

The J gene is TRBJ1-2, the V gene TRBV9, with TRBD1 matching 10 bases. Germline V CDR1 and CDR2: SGDLS, YYNGEE. The J segment lost 6 bases and the V segment lost 4 bases, leaving 3 bases of the junction unmatched. This CDR3 is built from 13 residues. CDR3 sequence (DNA): TGTGCCAGCAGCCAGACAGGGGGCAATGGCTACACCTTC. This translates into CASSQTGGNGYTF.

V and J are TRBV7-9 and TRBJ1-3, with unresolved D. This CDR3 region has 16 residues. V was shortened by 1 base and J by 0 bases, with 10 bases between the two germline ends. CDR1 is SEHNR and CDR2 is FQNEAQ in the germline V gene (reference sequence). The chain's CDR3 is CASSLGASRSGNTIYF. CDR3 bases: TGTGCCAGCAGCTTAGGGGCTTCTCGCTCTGGAAACACCATATATTTT.

This clone was picked up one time. This CDR3 is CASRAGAGRADTQYF. CDR3 nucleotide sequence: TGTGCCAGCAGGGCGGGAGCGGGAAGGGCAGATACGCAGTATTTT. The rearrangement uses TRBV7-6 and TRBJ2-3; 7 bases match TRBD2. J was trimmed by 4 bases and V by 6 bases; bases with no gene match: 10. CDR3 size: 15 residues. Germline CDR1 SGHVS, CDR2 FNYEAQ.

This chain uses TRBV9 with TRBJ1-4; weak D call: TRBD1 (5 bases). Trimming left V 0 bases short and J 7 bases short, with 10 bases between. The CDR3 is made up of 14 amino acids. The germline V gene encodes CDR1 SGDLS and CDR2 YYNGEE. CDR3: CASSVEGTSEKLFF. CDR3 coding DNA: TGTGCCAGCAGCGTAGAAGGGACCAGTGAAAAACTGTTTTTT.

The chain is built from TRBV7-2 and TRBJ2-1, with 11 bases identical to TRBD2. There are 18 residues in the CDR3. The V segment lost 5 bases and the J segment 7 bases; nucleotides outside the gene matches: 16. Germline V CDR1 and CDR2: SGHTA, FQGNSA. The chain's CDR3 is CASSPTSGSPYRANEQFF. DNA of the CDR3: TGTGCCAGCAGCCCTACTAGCGGGAGTCCCTACCGTGCGAATGAGCAGTTCTTC.

The CDR3: CASSPGTGSYEQYF. The CDR3 DNA sequence: TGTGCCAGCAGCCCCGGGACAGGGTCCTACGAGCAGTACTTC. This chain joins TRBV5-6 and TRBJ2-7; 9 bases are shared with TRBD1. CDR3 length equals 14 residues. Trimming removed 4 bases from V and 1 base from J; junction bases left unmatched: 3. Germline V gene lookup returns CDR1 SGHDT and CDR2 YYEEEE.

This chain uses TRBV9 with TRBJ2-2; possibly TRBD2 for D (5 bases). CDR1 and CDR2 (germline): SGDLS, YYNGEE. V gave up 0 bases and J gave up 0 bases, with 12 bases separating them. The CDR3 runs 17 residues. The CDR3 region is CASSVAFRLPNTGELFF. CDR3 nucleotides: TGTGCCAGCAGCGTAGCTTTTAGACTACCGAACACCGGGGAGCTGTTTTTT.

This chain uses TRBV5-4 with TRBJ2-1; D is possibly TRBD2 (6 bases). The CDR3 spans 15 residues. CDR1 and CDR2 (germline): SGHNT, YYREEE (reference sequence). Trimming removed 4 bases from V and 10 bases from J, with 21 bases in between. The CDR3 spells CASSMNRDSGREQFF. CDR3 DNA sequence: TGTGCCAGCAGCATGAACCGGGACTCCGGTCGGGAGCAGTTCTTC.

Remarks on this clone: Within the sample, other DNA sequences also encode this same CDR3. The chain joins TRBV28 to TRBJ2-7; 13 bases agree with TRBD2. CDR1 and CDR2 from the germline V gene are MDHEN and SYDVKM. The CDR3 is 15 residues long. With 4 bases clipped from V and 3 bases from J, the junction kept 3 bases outside the gene matches. CDR3 in DNA: TGTGCCAGCAGTTCCGGACTAGCGGGAGTCTACGAGCAGTACTTC. This sequence encodes CASSSGLAGVYEQYF.

The rearrangement links TRBV28 to TRBJ2-1, with 10 bases that match TRBD2. This CDR3 comprises 16 residues. With V trimmed by 2 bases and J by 6 bases, 7 bases remained unmatched. Germline assignment: CDR1 MDHEN and CDR2 SYDVKM. The CDR3 region has the DNA TGTGCCAGCAGTTTAGGTTGGCTAGCGGGAGCCAATGAGCAGTTCTTC. It is translated as CASSLGWLAGANEQFF.

This sequence joins TRBV28 and TRBJ2-7; 7 bases align to TRBD2. CDR3 length: 13 residues. Losses at the gene ends were 10 bases for V and 5 bases for J; bases not matched to a gene: 11. Germline values: CDR1 MDHEN, CDR2 SYDVKM. CDR3 residues: CATADAGADEQYF. CDR3 nucleotides: TGTGCCACGGCTGACGCGGGAGCGGACGAGCAGTACTTC.